This TCR beta chain was sequenced for a study of cytomegalovirus exposure and HLA in healthy donors. Study-level results: Subsequent analysis of the approximately 130 validation repertoires found a tendency for first-cohort TCR clusters to co-occur. Diagnosis of cytomegalovirus status made by the classifier reportedly showed high specificity and sensitivity.

The germline V gene encodes CDR1 MDHEN and CDR2 SYDVKM. The V end was cut by 7 bases, the J end by 5 bases, with 9 bases between. The CDR3 covers 11 residues. The approximately 120-subject validation cohort, separate from the roughly 700-subject first cohort, included the donors. For this clone: Its specificity is not known.

Some clones are missing from TCRdb's copy, which holds only in-frame ones; the method was immunoSEQ multiplex PCR. The table lists approximately 300,000 clones, roughly nine tenths of them singletons. The TCR sequence derives from a woman in her 30s in good health and CMV-seropositive. Sequenced material: PBMCs. The rearrangement uses TRBV28 and TRBJ2-7; perhaps TRBD2 as D (5 bases). The DNA of the CDR3 is TGTGCCAGCATCTCCGGGAACGAGCAGTACTTC. It is translated as CASISGNEQYF.